The text below deals with one T cell receptor beta chain. Its antigen is unknown. Base qualities are not provided; no much larger clone lies one nucleotide away. Libraries came from the immunoSEQ multiplex PCR assay. In TCRdb, the immuneACCESS table is reduced to in-frame sequences with V and J assigned. These tables do not hold every clone; where another copy was compared, an unresolved V gene accounts for under half, and the others remain unexplained. A total of tens of thousands of clones appear in this sample, 93% of them only once. Clones ranked in the top ten supply more than 1.5% of the sample. This specimen belongs to a study of T cell changes during pregnancy in multiple sclerosis (dated by TCRdb to 2018 to 2020). For the wider study: The study looked at changes in the T cell repertoire across pregnancy in women with multiple sclerosis.

Reading from cysteine to phenylalanine, the CDR3 counts 13 amino acids. Of the read, only the CDR3 DNA is kept; its 39 bases are in frame from base 1. The junction carries 9 bases between V and J, which are trimmed by 2 bases and 5 bases respectively. As encoded in the germline V gene (reference sequence), CDR1 is MNHEY while CDR2 is SMNVEV. Recombination connected TRBV27 to TRBJ1-2, and TRBD1 may be the D gene, going by 5 matching bases. Sequenced material: peripheral blood, taken after pregnancy. This TCR came from a female donor with multiple sclerosis, enrolled in a pregnancy study. The DNA reads TGTGCCAGCAGTTTACGACAGAGTTATGGCTACACCTTC. It encodes CASSLRQSYGYTF.